This entry lists 23 T cell receptor beta chains sequenced from one sample in a study of cytomegalovirus exposure and HLA in healthy donors. The PCR used 60 Vbeta and 13 Jbeta primers. The repertoire was sequenced with immunoSEQ multiplex PCR; TCRdb's copy has only in-frame clones and lacks some. The sample shows 180,000 or so clones, 80% to 90% of them seen only once. The sample comprised PBMCs. These receptors originate from a man aged 18 to 29 in good health and CMV-seropositive.

The chain employs TRBV6-5 and TRBJ2-1; TRBD1 might be the D (6 bases). The CDR3 loop spans 15 amino acids. Trimming took off 5 bases at V and 1 base at J, with 12 bases between the two ends. Germline loops: CDR1 MNHEY, CDR2 SVGAGI. CDR3 in amino acids: CASSPGAPSYNEQFF. The DNA of the CDR3 is TGTGCCAGCAGTCCAGGGGCACCTTCCTACAATGAGCAGTTCTTC.

The rearrangement joins TRBV5-1 to TRBJ2-5, with TRBD1 matching over 7 bases. The end of the DNA is better explained by TRBJ2-7, so the J call may be wrong. Per the germline V gene, CDR1 is SGHRS and CDR2 is YFSETQ. The CDR3 loop spans 14 amino acids. The CDR3 DNA reads TGCGCCAGCAGCCTGGACAGGAGCTCCTACGAGCAGTACTTC. Its translation: CASSLDRSSYEQYF.

The rearrangement joins TRBV14 to TRBJ1-4; D gene unclear. The CDR3 is 15 residues long. V shed 2 bases and J shed 10 bases, with 17 bases lying between them. Germline assignment: CDR1 SGHDN and CDR2 FVKESK. The CDR3 sequence is CASSQNSPVIGKLFF. CDR3 sequence (DNA): TGTGCCAGCAGCCAAAACAGCCCCGTGATAGGAAAACTGTTTTTT.

This rearrangement joins TRBV5-1 to TRBJ2-5; D gene uncertain. The CDR3 is 14 residues long. Trimming cost V 0 bases and J 2 bases, with 8 bases left between them. Germline V lookup: CDR1 SGHRS, CDR2 YFSETQ. This CDR3 reads CASSLGGFQETQYF. CDR3 nucleotide sequence: TGCGCCAGCAGCTTGGGCGGTTTTCAAGAGACCCAGTACTTC. The full variable domain, rest sourced from reference TRBV5-1 and TRBJ2-5, is KAGVTQTPRYLIKTRGQQVTLSCSPISGHRSVSWYQQTPGQGLQFLFEYFSETQRNKGNFPGRFSGRQFSNSRSEMNVSTLELGDSALYLCASSLGGFQETQYFGPGTRLLVL.

This clone was seen just once. The V gene is TRBV12-5, the J gene TRBJ1-5; weak D call: TRBD1 (6 bases). The CDR3 is 20 residues long. CDR1 is LGHNT and CDR2 is FRNRAP in the germline V gene. V lost 4 bases and J 0 bases, leaving 25 bases between the germline ends. The CDR3 DNA is TGTGCTAGTGGTTCCCCAAGGGGGAACAGGGCCGAATATAGCAATCAGCCCCAGCATTTT. Protein product: CASGSPRGNRAEYSNQPQHF.

The gene calls are TRBV5-6 and TRBJ2-5; 11 bases align to TRBD2. The DNA end is more similar to TRBJ2-7, so the J call may be wrong. The CDR3 has 16 residues. The germline V gene encodes CDR1 SGHDT and CDR2 YYEEEE. The CDR3 spells CASSLGLAGGSYEQYF. As DNA, the CDR3 is TGTGCCAGCAGCTTGGGGCTAGCGGGGGGCTCCTACGAGCAGTACTTC.

The chain couples TRBV2 to TRBJ2-5; TRBD1 matches 7 bases. From germline, CDR1 is SNHLY and CDR2 FYNNEI. V shed 2 bases and J 4 bases; nucleotides not matched to a gene: 10. There are 16 residues in the CDR3. The CDR3 coding sequence is TGTGCCAGCAGTGAATCCCAACTGACAGGGTTAGAGACCCAGTACTTC. Protein product: CASSESQLTGLETQYF.

V gene TRBV6-1 combines with J gene TRBJ2-7, with 8 bases aligning to TRBD2. CDR1 is MNHNS, CDR2 SASEGT, per germline. J gave up 2 bases and V 2 bases, and 8 bases lay outside the gene matches. The CDR3 is made up of 16 amino acids. The CDR3: CASSESLAGHPYEQYF. CDR3 bases: TGTGCCAGCAGTGAATCGCTAGCGGGCCATCCCTACGAGCAGTACTTC.

V usage is TRBV10-3 and J usage is TRBJ1-6, with 7 nucleotides matching TRBD1. Germline V CDR1 and CDR2: ENHRY, SYGVKD. The J segment lost 0 bases and the V segment lost 2 bases, leaving 16 bases of the junction unmatched. This CDR3 comprises 21 residues. The CDR3 region is CAISERGTARGRSSYNSPLHF. The CDR3 DNA is TGTGCCATCAGTGAGAGGGGGACGGCCAGGGGGAGAAGCTCCTATAATTCACCCCTCCACTTT.

The genes are TRBV27 and TRBJ2-7; 8 positions agree with TRBD1. Germline V gives CDR1 MNHEY, CDR2 SMNVEV (reference sequence). With 2 bases clipped from V and 4 bases from J, the junction kept 4 bases outside the gene matches. The length of the CDR3 is 14 residues. For the CDR3, the DNA is TGTGCCAGCAGTTTAGGCCAGGGGGCTTACGAGCAGTACTTC. It yields the protein CASSLGQGAYEQYF.

The genes are TRBV5-1 and TRBJ2-7; D remains ambiguous. The V end was cut by 2 bases, the J end by 2 bases, with 8 bases between. Germline CDR1 reads SGHRS; CDR2 reads YFSETQ. This CDR3 has 13 amino acids. The DNA of the CDR3 is TGCGCCAGCAGCTTTGGCGGTCCCTACGAGCAGTACTTC. Translating it yields CASSFGGPYEQYF.

This chain uses TRBV18 with TRBJ2-5; 7 nucleotides agree with TRBD2. J lost 1 base, V lost 6 bases, and 2 bases had no gene match. From germline, CDR1 is KGHSH and CDR2 LQKENI. CDR3 length: 13 amino acids. CDR3: CASSGLTQETQYF. DNA for the CDR3: TGTGCCAGCTCGGGACTAACCCAAGAGACCCAGTACTTC.

V gene TRBV4-3 combines with J gene TRBJ2-3, with D maybe TRBD2 (5 bases). Germline V CDR1 and CDR2: LGHNA, YSLEER. With 3 bases removed from V and 1 base from J, the gap between germline ends came to 17 bases. CDR3 length equals 17 residues. The CDR3 DNA reads TGCGCCAGCAGCCAGCTTCTAGCCCCACTCGGCACAGATACGCAGTATTTT. It encodes CASSQLLAPLGTDTQYF.

The rearrangement links TRBV5-1 to TRBJ2-1; 11 bases are a match to TRBD2. This CDR3 comprises 15 residues. Germline CDR1 is SGHRS and CDR2 is YFSETQ. V trimming: 4 bases; J trimming: 4 bases; junction bases outside the gene matches: 4. The CDR3 region has the DNA TGCGCCAGCAGCACCACTAGCGGGGGTTACAATGAGCAGTTCTTC. This codes for CASSTTSGGYNEQFF.

The table lists this clone with a few counts. One end of the junction varies from germline; a read error may be responsible. This rearrangement joins TRBV7-2 to TRBJ1-2; perhaps TRBD1 as D (5 bases). This CDR3 is built from 14 residues. The germline V gene has CDR1 SGHTA and CDR2 FQGNSA. DNA of the CDR3: TGTGCCAGCAGCCTAGCCGGGCAGGGTGATGGCTACACCTTC. This codes for CASSLAGQGDGYTF.

In its sample, this clone was seen a few times. The gene calls are TRBV9 and TRBJ1-1, with D perhaps TRBD1 (6 bases). Germline CDR1 and CDR2: SGDLS and YYNGEE. With 4 bases removed from V and 1 base from J, the gap between germline ends came to 14 bases. The CDR3 is made up of 15 amino acids. The CDR3 DNA sequence: TGTGCCAGCAGCTACTCCCCGACAGGGAACACTGAAGCTTTCTTT. Encoded protein: CASSYSPTGNTEAFF.

V usage is TRBV27 and J usage is TRBJ2-3; 9 nucleotides line up with TRBD2. There are 14 residues in the CDR3. Germline V gives CDR1 MNHEY, CDR2 SMNVEV (reference sequence). The junction had 2 bases not matched to a gene; V was cut back by 5 bases and J by 2 bases. The CDR3 loop is CASSPSGATDTQYF. The CDR3 bases are TGTGCCAGCAGTCCTAGCGGGGCCACAGATACGCAGTATTTT.

The V gene is TRBV6-5, the J gene TRBJ2-7, with 7 bases that match TRBD2. The V and J ends lost 2 bases and 6 bases, in that order; junction bases with no gene match: 10. The CDR3 sequence is 15 residues long. CDR1 and CDR2 (germline): MNHEY, SVGAGI. For the CDR3, the DNA is TGTGCCAGCAGTTACCCGGGCGGGGGAAAGAGCGAGCAGTACTTC. It yields the protein CASSYPGGGKSEQYF.

The rearrangement uses TRBV12-5 and TRBJ2-5, with a tentative D call TRBD2 (5 bases). The CDR3 is 12 residues long. CDR1 and CDR2 (germline): LGHNT, FRNRAP. With 4 bases removed from V and 4 bases from J, the gap between germline ends came to 7 bases. The CDR3 spells CASGSSRETQYF. The CDR3 nucleotides read TGTGCTAGTGGTTCTAGCCGAGAGACCCAGTACTTC.

This sequence joins TRBV4-1 and TRBJ1-3; D may be TRBD1 (5 bases). The V gene's germline CDR1 is MGHRA and CDR2 YSYEKL. The CDR3 has 15 amino acids. The ends were cut back, 1 base at V and 0 bases at J, with 7 bases in the middle. CDR3 in amino acids: CASSQVGHSGNTIYF. The CDR3 region has the DNA TGCGCCAGCAGCCAAGTCGGACACTCTGGAAACACCATATATTTT.

The rearrangement uses TRBV23-1 and TRBJ2-7; no clear D gene. TRBV23-1 is designated an ORF whose function remains uncertain. Trimming stripped 8 bases from V and 4 bases from J, with 6 bases between. The CDR3 extends over 10 amino acids. CDR3 region: CASAMYEQYF. CDR3 bases: TGCGCCAGCGCGATGTACGAGCAGTACTTC.

The genes are TRBV2 and TRBJ2-1; 8 positions agree with TRBD1. Unmatched junction bases numbered 7, after V lost 3 bases and J lost 6 bases. CDR3 length: 15 residues. Germline values: CDR1 SNHLY, CDR2 FYNNEI. The CDR3 DNA follows: TGTGCCAGCAGTGATCGGGACAGGAACGGCAATGAGCAGTTCTTC. Residues: CASSDRDRNGNEQFF. Drawing the rest from reference TRBV2 and TRBJ2-1, the complete variable domain is EPEVTQTPSHQVTQMGQEVILRCVPISNHLYFYWYRQILGQKVEFLVSFYNNEISEKSEIFDDQFSVERPDGSNFTLKIRSTKLEDSAMYFCASSDRDRNGNEQFFGPGTRLTVL.

V is TRBV5-1 and J is TRBJ1-2, with D maybe TRBD1 (5 bases). The CDR3 covers 14 residues. Trimming took off 0 bases at V and 2 bases at J, with 8 bases between the two ends. Germline V gene sequence: CDR1 SGHRS, CDR2 YFSETQ. The CDR3 DNA reads TGCGCCAGCAGCTTGGAGGGGAAGAACTATGGCTACACCTTC. It specifies CASSLEGKNYGYTF.